This entry describes one TCR beta chain. Time point: pretreatment peripheral blood. The investigators introduced synthetic TCR analog templates into each PCR as spikes. Clones were read by immunoSEQ multiplex PCR, and TCRdb kept only the in-frame ones, dropping some. Among approximately 48,000 clones listed, 87% were seen once. This specimen comes from a study of PD-L1 blockade in urothelial cancer. At the level of the study: Patients took up atezolizumab in the mid-2010s at 1,200 mg intravenously every 3 weeks. Blood analyses occurred 3 weeks (second dose) and 6 weeks post treatment start.

The source of this sequence is a woman aged 55-69 years with urothelial cancer. Sequenced material: PBMCs, taken around atezolizumab (anti-PD-L1) treatment.

CDR3 in DNA: TGTGCCAGTAGTATAGGCGAAAACTATGGCTACACCTTC. Encoded protein: CASSIGENYGYTF. The chain is built from TRBV19 and TRBJ1-2; D remains unclear. This CDR3 region has 13 residues. Trimming shortened V by 1 base and J by 2 bases, and 5 bases separated the two germline ends. Germline assignment: CDR1 LNHDA and CDR2 SQIVND (reference sequence).